These 21 T cell receptor beta chains came from one sample sequenced in a study of CDR3 diversity in severe acne. Via MiXCR, TCRdb re-called the PCR reads, giving one row per CDR3 protein. The sample has about 85,000 distinct CDR3 sequences; over 45% are singletons. Sequenced material: blood. These receptors were collected from a male donor in good health, serving as a control.

This clonotype was counted ten times or more. The rearrangement uses TRBV2 and TRBJ1-5; possibly TRBD1 for D (5 bases). V lost 6 bases, J lost 8 bases, and 14 bases lay in between. In germline, CDR1 is SNHLY, CDR2 FYNNEI. The CDR3 spans 13 residues. This CDR3 is CASSAGGIKPQHF. The CDR3 DNA is TGTGCCAGCAGCGCGGGGGGGATCAAGCCCCAGCATTTT.

This clonotype came up a few times. J is TRBJ2-3 and V is TRBV7-8; no firm D call. From germline, CDR1 is SGHVS and CDR2 FQNEAQ. The CDR3 has 13 residues. V lost 5 bases and J 5 bases, leaving 11 bases between the germline ends. In nucleotides, the CDR3 is TGTGCCAGCAGCCCGGACGGAGAAGATACGCAGTATTTT. This encodes CASSPDGEDTQYF.

The V gene is TRBV29-1, the J gene TRBJ1-3; D not resolved. Trimming removed 0 bases at V and 0 bases at J, with 9 bases between. There are 15 residues in the CDR3. The germline CDR1 and CDR2 sequences are SQVTM and ANQGSEA. CDR3 bases: TGCAGCGTTGAAGACCCCCATAACTCTGGAAACACCATATATTTT. Amino acids: CSVEDPHNSGNTIYF.

The rearrangement joins TRBV7-8 to TRBJ2-7; D not resolved. The CDR3 loop spans 12 amino acids. Trimming took 5 bases from V and 4 from J, leaving 9 bases between them. Germline CDR1 and CDR2: SGHVS and FQNEAQ. The CDR3 DNA follows: TGTGCCAGCAGCACGGACGGATACGAGCAGTACTTC. Encoded protein: CASSTDGYEQYF.

As concerns this clonotype: A much larger clone is a single base away; this may be a read error. The chain uses TRBV3-1 and TRBJ2-7, with D maybe TRBD1 (5 bases). The CDR3 length is 13 residues. From germline, CDR1 is LGHDT and CDR2 YNNKEL (reference sequence). The CDR3 DNA sequence: TGTGCCAGCAGCCCAGATGACAGCTACGAGCAGTGCTTC. Translated, it gives CASSPDDSYEQCF.

This clonotype was picked up one time. The gene calls are TRBV12-3 or TRBV12-4 and TRBJ2-2; 11 nucleotides line up with TRBD2. This CDR3 has 14 residues. V gave up 3 bases and J gave up 7 bases; unmatched junction bases: 1. CDR3 loop: CASSLGLADGELFF. The CDR3 DNA is TGTGCCAGCAGTTTGGGACTAGCGGACGGGGAGCTGTTTTTT.

The V and J genes are TRBV10-3 and TRBJ1-1; 8 positions agree with TRBD1. Germline CDR1 is ENHRY and CDR2 is SYGVKD. V shed 6 bases and J 4 bases; nucleotides not matched to a gene: 4. This CDR3 contains 13 residues. This CDR3 reads CAIRAGGSTEAFF. CDR3 coding DNA: TGTGCCATCAGAGCAGGGGGCAGCACTGAAGCTTTCTTT.

This clonotype came up many times. The chain is built from TRBV10-3 and TRBJ2-7; 8 bases fit TRBD1. This CDR3 spans 14 amino acids. V lost 5 bases and J lost 5; bases outside the gene matches: 8. Germline V CDR1 and CDR2: ENHRY, SYGVKD. This chain's CDR3 is CAISLQGGRNEQYF. The CDR3 DNA is TGTGCCATCAGTCTACAGGGGGGAAGGAACGAGCAGTACTTC.

This clonotype was detected many times. The V gene is TRBV11-3, the J gene TRBJ1-5; D perhaps matches TRBD1 (5 bases). This CDR3 is built from 17 residues. Germline values: CDR1 SGHNT, CDR2 YENEEA. The ends were cut back, 5 bases at V and 1 base at J, with 18 bases in the middle. The CDR3 here is CASSRLSRQGSNQPQHF. Written as DNA, the CDR3 is TGTGCCAGCAGCCGCCTCTCCCGGCAGGGAAGCAATCAGCCCCAGCATTTT.

A word on this clonotype: This may arise from a read error, as a much more abundant clone is one base away. The chain links TRBV11-3 to TRBJ2-3; 9 nucleotides match TRBD2. The germline V gene encodes CDR1 SGHNT and CDR2 YENEEA. This CDR3 is built from 18 residues. DNA of the CDR3: TGTGCCAGCAGCTTTTTGGGGGTAGCGGGAGCTGGCACAGATACGCGGTATTTT. Translation: CASSFLGVAGAGTDTRYF.

Only a few counts were recorded for this clonotype. The rearrangement links TRBV7-9 to TRBJ1-4; D may be TRBD1 (6 bases). The V gene lost 4 bases and the J gene lost 8 bases, with 14 bases spanning the gap. Germline V gives CDR1 SEHNR, CDR2 FQNEAQ (reference sequence). This CDR3 region has 14 residues. The CDR3 protein is CASSSLGQLEKLFF. The CDR3 nucleotides are TGTGCCAGCAGCTCCCTTGGACAGCTGGAAAAACTGTTTTTT.

This clonotype was seen only a few times. V gene TRBV20-1 combines with J gene TRBJ2-5; 9 positions match TRBD2. V shed 3 bases, J shed 3 bases, and the junction held 5 bases outside the gene matches. CDR1 DFQATT and CDR2 SNEGSKA come from the germline V gene (reference sequence). The CDR3 contains 14 residues. CDR3 DNA sequence: TGCAGTGCTAGTCCGTCTAGCGGGGAAGAGACCCAGTACTTC. This translates into CSASPSSGEETQYF.

On this clonotype itself: Just one base apart from a much larger clone, this may be a read error. This chain links TRBV6-5 with TRBJ2-3; the D is unclear. This CDR3 is 14 amino acids long. Germline loops: CDR1 MNHEY, CDR2 SVGAGI. V lost 2 bases to trimming and J lost 4 bases, with 10 bases between them. CDR3 DNA: TGTGCCAGCAGTTACGACGCCGGCGCAGATACGCAGTATTTT. Its translation is CASSYDAGADTQYF.

At least ten counts were recorded for this clonotype. This chain uses TRBV2 with TRBJ1-1, with D unclear. CDR3 size: 14 residues. CDR1 is SNHLY and CDR2 is FYNNEI in the germline V gene. The V and J ends lost 8 bases and 4 bases respectively, with 17 bases between them. The chain's CDR3 is CASLAVLRVTEAFF. In nucleotides, the CDR3 is TGTGCCAGCTTAGCGGTTTTGAGGGTCACTGAAGCTTTCTTT.

This chain uses TRBV20-1 with TRBJ2-1; 12 bases map to TRBD2. This CDR3 is 17 amino acids long. The J segment lost 4 bases and the V segment lost 4 bases, leaving 11 bases of the junction unmatched. Germline V gives CDR1 DFQATT, CDR2 SNEGSKA (reference sequence). The CDR3 region is CSANRLAGALPYNEQFF. CDR3 DNA sequence: TGCAGTGCTAATCGACTAGCGGGGGCCCTCCCGTACAATGAGCAGTTCTTC.

The chain uses TRBV7-9 and TRBJ2-7; 13 bases agree with TRBD2. J gave up 0 bases and V 5 bases, and 13 bases lay outside the gene matches. This CDR3 is built from 19 residues. The germline V gene encodes CDR1 SEHNR and CDR2 FQNEAQ (reference sequence). CDR3 nucleotide sequence: TGTGCCAGCAGCGCCAGCGGGGGACTAGCGGGGCTAAGCTCCTACGAGCAGTACTTC. Encoded protein: CASSASGGLAGLSSYEQYF.

J is TRBJ1-3 and V is TRBV7-3, with D possibly TRBD1 on 6 matching bases. The CDR3 is 13 amino acids. In germline, CDR1 is SGHTA, CDR2 FQGTGA. V shed 4 bases and J shed 8 bases, with 12 bases lying between them. CDR3 amino acids: CASSSVSGDTIYF. DNA of the CDR3: TGTGCCAGCAGCTCCGTGTCAGGGGACACCATATATTTT.

This clonotype was observed a single time. The gene calls are TRBV25-1 and TRBJ1-5; D gene ambiguous. This CDR3 has 15 amino acids. V lost 5 bases and J 2 bases, leaving 13 bases between the germline ends. Germline CDR1 and CDR2: MGHDK and SYGVNS. The CDR3 spells CASSLWSTGNQPQHF. The CDR3 DNA sequence: TGTGCCAGCAGTTTATGGTCAACCGGCAATCAGCCCCAGCATTTT.

At least ten counts were recorded for this clonotype. This chain connects TRBV29-1 to TRBJ2-7, with 8 bases identical to TRBD1. The V segment lost 7 bases and the J segment 3 bases; nucleotides outside the gene matches: 5. Germline V lookup: CDR1 SQVTM, CDR2 ANQGSEA. The CDR3 is 12 residues long. Here the CDR3 reads CSGATGDYEQYF. DNA of the CDR3: TGCAGCGGGGCGACAGGGGACTACGAGCAGTACTTC.

This clonotype has a handful of counts. The chain recombines TRBV7-9 with TRBJ1-1; D possibly corresponds to TRBD1 (5 bases). This CDR3 is 13 amino acids long. Trimming stripped 3 bases from V and 7 bases from J, with 12 bases between. The V gene's germline CDR1 is SEHNR and CDR2 FQNEAQ (reference sequence). The CDR3: CASSFAGGGEAFF. The DNA for the CDR3 is TGTGCCAGCAGCTTTGCTGGGGGTGGTGAAGCTTTCTTT.

The CDR3 region has the DNA TGTGCCAGCAGCTTTCCTAGCGGGGCTCGCACAGATACGCAGTATTTT. This codes for CASSFPSGARTDTQYF. This chain links TRBV11-2 with TRBJ2-3; 9 bases are shared with TRBD2. The V gene's germline CDR1 is SGHAT and CDR2 FQNNGV. The length of the CDR3 is 16 residues. J was trimmed by 1 base and V by 3 bases; bases with no gene match: 5. Together with reference TRBV11-2 and TRBJ2-3, the CDR3 gives the full variable domain: EAGVAQSPRYKIIEKRQSVAFWCNPISGHATLYWYQQILGQGPKLLIQFQNNGVVDDSQLPKDRFSAERLKGVDSTLKIQPAKLEDSAVYLCASSFPSGARTDTQYFGPGTRLTVL.